Sequencing of this TCR beta chain was carried out in a study of blood T cells in healthy people across ages. The J segment lost 8 bases and the V segment lost 0 bases, leaving 8 bases of the junction unmatched. CDR3 length: 15 amino acids. Per germline, CDR1 SGDLS and CDR2 YYNGEE. Using a J-beta primer mix together with a sample-barcoded 5' primer, a second PCR was run for roughly 6 to 11 cycles. TCRdb passed the 5' RACE reads through MiXCR, listing each CDR3 protein once. The sample yields 1.5 million to 2 million distinct CDR3 sequences, about 50% seen once. The receptor comes from a woman between 40 and 55 years old in good health. The sequenced material came from blood. The rearrangement joins TRBV9 to TRBJ2-1, with 7 bases identical to TRBD2. CDR3 loop: CASSVGRGFLDEQFF. The CDR3 nucleotides read TGTGCCAGCAGCGTAGGGCGGGGGTTCTTGGATGAGCAGTTCTTC. The variable domain in full, with the rest retrieved from reference TRBV9 and TRBJ2-1, is DSGVTQTPKHLITATGQRVTLRCSPRSGDLSVYWYQQSLDQGLQFLIQYYNGEERAKGNILERFSAQQFPDLHSELNLSSLELGDSALYFCASSVGRGFLDEQFFGPGTRLTVL.